Listed below are T cell receptor beta chains from one sample, sequenced in a study of blood T cell repertoires in COVID-19. Generated by immunoSEQ multiplex PCR, the TCRdb table keeps only in-frame clones and is missing some. The sample has about 160,000 clones, more than 65% seen once; the top ten hold roughly 18%. The sample comprised PBMCs or T cells enriched from blood (not recorded which). These receptors came from a man aged 55-75 years who had recovered from COVID-19. Both conserved end residues are part of each CDR3. Each record gives: J gene, CDR3 length, V gene, clone size, D gene, CDR3 DNA, CDR3 protein. D genes are given only for firm matches. Expanded clones are given a class, and other clones once, few, many or no size at all.

j_call: TRBJ2-7; cdr3_length: 15; v_call: TRBV21-1; clone_size: once; d_call: -; cdr3_nt: TGTGCCAGCAGCAAAGGGGACAGGGTGTCCTACGAGCAGTACTTC; cdr3_aa: CASSKGDRVSYEQYF
j_call: TRBJ2-2; cdr3_length: 16; v_call: TRBV5-4; clone_size: -; d_call: -; cdr3_nt: TGTGCCAGCAGCGTCCGTGGGGGGTTAAACACCGGGGAGCTGTTTTTT; cdr3_aa: CASSVRGGLNTGELFF
j_call: TRBJ1-6; cdr3_length: 16; v_call: TRBV19; clone_size: many; d_call: -; cdr3_nt: TGTGCCAGTAGTATAGATCTTAAGAGGAGACATTCACCCCTCCACTTT; cdr3_aa: CASSIDLKRRHSPLHF
j_call: TRBJ2-5; cdr3_length: 14; v_call: TRBV19; clone_size: many; d_call: TRBD2; cdr3_nt: TGTGCCAGTAGTTCTAGCGGGAGTGGAGAGACCCAGTACTTC; cdr3_aa: CASSSSGSGETQYF
j_call: TRBJ1-1; cdr3_length: 14; v_call: TRBV19; clone_size: -; d_call: -; cdr3_nt: TGTGCCAGTAGTATACGACAGGCGAACACTGAAGCTTTCTTT; cdr3_aa: CASSIRQANTEAFF
j_call: TRBJ2-1; cdr3_length: 15; v_call: TRBV29-1; clone_size: -; d_call: TRBD1; cdr3_nt: TGCAGCGTTGAAGGAACCGGGACAGGGACTATTCGTGCGTTCTTC; cdr3_aa: CSVEGTGTGTIRAFF
j_call: TRBJ1-2; cdr3_length: 13; v_call: TRBV28; clone_size: -; d_call: TRBD1; cdr3_nt: TGTGCCAGCAGTCCGGGGACAGGCTATGGCTACACCTTC; cdr3_aa: CASSPGTGYGYTF
j_call: TRBJ2-1; cdr3_length: 13; v_call: TRBV3-1/TRBV3-2; clone_size: -; d_call: -; cdr3_nt: TGTGCCAGCAGCCGCGATGGGGGGAATGAGCAGTTCTTC; cdr3_aa: CASSRDGGNEQFF
j_call: TRBJ2-4; cdr3_length: 15; v_call: TRBV22-1; clone_size: -; d_call: -; cdr3_nt: TGTCCTGGGAGCGACTCGGTACGGGTAAGGTGCATTCAGTACTTC; cdr3_aa: CPGSDSVRVRCIQYF
j_call: TRBJ1-4; cdr3_length: 15; v_call: TRBV9; clone_size: -; d_call: TRBD1; cdr3_nt: TGTGCCAGCAGCGTATCGGGACAGAGCAATGAAAAACTGTTTTTT; cdr3_aa: CASSVSGQSNEKLFF
j_call: TRBJ2-3; cdr3_length: 14; v_call: TRBV7-3; clone_size: once; d_call: TRBD2; cdr3_nt: TGTGCCAGCAGCCCGGGACTAGTTTCCGATACGCAGTATTTT; cdr3_aa: CASSPGLVSDTQYF
j_call: TRBJ1-6; cdr3_length: 13; v_call: TRBV5-1; clone_size: -; d_call: -; cdr3_nt: TGCGCCAGCAGCGGAACAGGCATTTCACCCCTCCACTTT; cdr3_aa: CASSGTGISPLHF
j_call: TRBJ1-2; cdr3_length: 15; v_call: TRBV7-9; clone_size: -; d_call: TRBD1; cdr3_nt: TGTGCCAGCAGCACGACAGGGGCCCTTATAAATGGCTACACCTTC; cdr3_aa: CASSTTGALINGYTF
j_call: TRBJ2-1; cdr3_length: 17; v_call: TRBV3-1/TRBV3-2; clone_size: -; d_call: -; cdr3_nt: TGTGCCAGCAGCCTTACAGGGTTTCGAGACTACTACAATGAGCAGTTCTTC; cdr3_aa: CASSLTGFRDYYNEQFF
j_call: TRBJ2-5; cdr3_length: 15; v_call: TRBV19; clone_size: few; d_call: TRBD1; cdr3_nt: TGTGCCAGTAGTATAGGGACAGGGGCTAAAGAGACCCAGTACTTC; cdr3_aa: CASSIGTGAKETQYF
j_call: TRBJ1-4; cdr3_length: 14; v_call: TRBV18; clone_size: many; d_call: -; cdr3_nt: TGTGCCAGCTCACCCGACAGAACTAATGAAAAACTGTTTTTT; cdr3_aa: CASSPDRTNEKLFF
j_call: TRBJ1-6; cdr3_length: 13; v_call: TRBV2; clone_size: -; d_call: TRBD1; cdr3_nt: TGTGCCACCACGGGACAGGGCGATTCACCCCTCCACTTT; cdr3_aa: CATTGQGDSPLHF
j_call: TRBJ2-1; cdr3_length: 15; v_call: TRBV9; clone_size: -; d_call: TRBD2; cdr3_nt: TGTGCCAGTACGACCGGGGGGGCCGCGATGAATGAGCAGTTCTTC; cdr3_aa: CASTTGGAAMNEQFF
j_call: TRBJ1-6; cdr3_length: 16; v_call: TRBV5-1; clone_size: -; d_call: -; cdr3_nt: TGCGCCAGCAGCCCTTCGGGCAGGGTGGATAATTCACCCCTCCACTTT; cdr3_aa: CASSPSGRVDNSPLHF
j_call: TRBJ2-7; cdr3_length: 15; v_call: TRBV5-1; clone_size: few; d_call: TRBD2; cdr3_nt: TGCGCCAGCAGCGCGACCGGGACTAGGGCGGACGAGCAGTACTTC; cdr3_aa: CASSATGTRADEQYF
j_call: TRBJ2-4; cdr3_length: 18; v_call: TRBV9; clone_size: -; d_call: TRBD1; cdr3_nt: TGTGCCAGCAGCGTAGGGACAGGGGATCCCTTAGCCAAAAACATTCAGTACTTC; cdr3_aa: CASSVGTGDPLAKNIQYF
j_call: TRBJ1-3; cdr3_length: 16; v_call: TRBV3-1/TRBV3-2; clone_size: few; d_call: -; cdr3_nt: TGTGCCAGCAGCCAAGCTGGGGGAGGCCCTGGAAACACCATATATTTT; cdr3_aa: CASSQAGGGPGNTIYF
j_call: TRBJ1-2; cdr3_length: 12; v_call: TRBV12-3/TRBV12-4; clone_size: -; d_call: -; cdr3_nt: TGTGCCAGCAGTTCCCAGGGGTATGGCTACACCTTC; cdr3_aa: CASSSQGYGYTF
j_call: TRBJ2-2; cdr3_length: 16; v_call: TRBV5-1; clone_size: -; d_call: TRBD1; cdr3_nt: TGCGCCAGCAGCTTGGGGACAGGGGGTATTACCGGGGAGCTGTTTTTT; cdr3_aa: CASSLGTGGITGELFF
j_call: TRBJ2-7; cdr3_length: 15; v_call: TRBV28; clone_size: -; d_call: TRBD2; cdr3_nt: TGTGCCAGCAGATATACAGCGGGAGTGTCCTACGAGCAGTACTTC; cdr3_aa: CASRYTAGVSYEQYF
j_call: TRBJ2-3; cdr3_length: 16; v_call: TRBV28; clone_size: once; d_call: -; cdr3_nt: TGTGCCAGTTCGGGGGGCGGACAGGGCGTCACAGATACGCAGTATTTT; cdr3_aa: CASSGGGQGVTDTQYF